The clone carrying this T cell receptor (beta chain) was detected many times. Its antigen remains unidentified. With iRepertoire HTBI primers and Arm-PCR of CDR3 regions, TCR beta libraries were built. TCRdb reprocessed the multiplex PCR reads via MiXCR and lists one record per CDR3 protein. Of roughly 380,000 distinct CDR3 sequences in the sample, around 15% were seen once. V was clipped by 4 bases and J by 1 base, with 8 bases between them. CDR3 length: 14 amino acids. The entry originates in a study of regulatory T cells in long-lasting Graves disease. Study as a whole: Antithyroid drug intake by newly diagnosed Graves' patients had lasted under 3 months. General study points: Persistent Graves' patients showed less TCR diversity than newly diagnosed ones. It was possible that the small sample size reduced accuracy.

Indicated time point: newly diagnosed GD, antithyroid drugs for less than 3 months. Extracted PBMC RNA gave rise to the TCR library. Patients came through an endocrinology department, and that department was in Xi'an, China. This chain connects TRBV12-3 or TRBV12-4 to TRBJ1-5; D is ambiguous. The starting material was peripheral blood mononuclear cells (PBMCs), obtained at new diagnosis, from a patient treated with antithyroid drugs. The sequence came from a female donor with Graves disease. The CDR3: CASSYRPSNQPQHF. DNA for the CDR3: TGTGCCAGCAGTTATAGACCCAGCAATCAGCCCCAGCATTTT.